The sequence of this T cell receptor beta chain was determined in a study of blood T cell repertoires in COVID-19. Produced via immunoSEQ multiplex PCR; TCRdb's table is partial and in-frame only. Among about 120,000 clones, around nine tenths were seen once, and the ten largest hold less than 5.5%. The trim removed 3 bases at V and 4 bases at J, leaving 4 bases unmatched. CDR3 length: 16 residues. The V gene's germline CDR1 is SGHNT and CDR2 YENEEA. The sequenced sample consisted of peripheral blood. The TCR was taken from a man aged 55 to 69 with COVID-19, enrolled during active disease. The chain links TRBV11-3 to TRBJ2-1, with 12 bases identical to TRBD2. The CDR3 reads CASSLRLAGEYNEQFF. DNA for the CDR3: TGTGCCAGCAGCTTGAGACTAGCGGGGGAATACAATGAGCAGTTCTTC. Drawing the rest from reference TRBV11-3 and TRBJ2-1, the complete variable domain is EAGVVQSPRYKIIEKKQPVAFWCNPISGHNTLYWYLQNLGQGPELLIRYENEEAVDDSQLPKDRFSAERLKGVDSTLKIQPAELGDSAVYLCASSLRLAGEYNEQFFGPGTRLTVL.